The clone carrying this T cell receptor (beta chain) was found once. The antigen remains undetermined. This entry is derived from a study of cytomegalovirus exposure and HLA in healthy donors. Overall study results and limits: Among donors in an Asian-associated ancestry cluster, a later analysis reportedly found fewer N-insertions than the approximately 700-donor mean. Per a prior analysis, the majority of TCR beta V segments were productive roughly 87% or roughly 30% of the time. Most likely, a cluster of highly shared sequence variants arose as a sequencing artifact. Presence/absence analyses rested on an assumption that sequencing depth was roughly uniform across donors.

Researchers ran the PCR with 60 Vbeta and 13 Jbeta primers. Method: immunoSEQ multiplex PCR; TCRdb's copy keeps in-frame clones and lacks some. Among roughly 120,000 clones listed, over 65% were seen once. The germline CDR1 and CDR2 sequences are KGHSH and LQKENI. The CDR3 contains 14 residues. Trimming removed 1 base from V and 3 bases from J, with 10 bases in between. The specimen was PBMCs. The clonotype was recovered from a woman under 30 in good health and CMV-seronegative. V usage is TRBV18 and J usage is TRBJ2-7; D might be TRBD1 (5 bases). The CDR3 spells CASSPLDSNYEQYF. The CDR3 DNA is TGTGCCAGCTCACCACTTGACAGCAACTACGAGCAGTACTTC.